The 27 T cell receptor beta chains given below trace back to one sample, sequenced in a study of response to subunit inactivated influenza vaccine. MiXCR was run by TCRdb on the RT-PCR reads, yielding one entry per CDR3 protein. The data show hundreds of thousands of distinct CDR3 sequences, around 14% seen once. The sequencing used PBMCs from blood, collected approximately 12 days after vaccination. These receptors all stem from a man aged 50-59 years who received an inactivated influenza vaccine.

This clonotype showed up just a few times. This chain links TRBV12-3 or TRBV12-4 with TRBJ1-5; unclear D gene. The V end was cut by 3 bases, the J end by 2 bases, with 8 bases between. The CDR3 has 14 residues. CDR3: CASSFWVGNQPQHF. CDR3 bases: TGTGCCAGCAGTTTCTGGGTCGGCAATCAGCCCCAGCATTTT.

This clonotype was seen only a few times. The V and J genes are TRBV27 and TRBJ2-1; 13 bases fit TRBD2. CDR1 is MNHEY, CDR2 SMNVEV, per germline (reference sequence). The V segment lost 5 bases and the J segment 8 bases; nucleotides outside the gene matches: 6. The CDR3 covers 15 residues. The CDR3 sequence: CASSPITSGRDEQFF. CDR3 DNA: TGTGCCAGCAGTCCAATTACTAGCGGGAGGGATGAGCAGTTCTTC.

This clonotype was found once. This chain links TRBV7-2 with TRBJ2-1, with 7 bases lining up with TRBD2. The CDR3 covers 16 residues. The V gene's germline CDR1 is SGHTA and CDR2 FQGNSA. V was clipped by 5 bases and J by 9 bases; unmatched bases: 16. DNA for the CDR3: TGTGCCAGCAGCCCGAACACCAGAGTCCGCGGGGGTGAGCAGTTCTTC. Protein product: CASSPNTRVRGGEQFF.

The chain is built from TRBV7-7 and TRBJ2-2; TRBD2 agrees at 11 bases. Germline V gene data show CDR1 as SSHAT and CDR2 as FNYEAQ (reference sequence). J was trimmed by 3 bases and V by 6 bases; bases with no gene match: 3. The CDR3 length is 15 residues. The CDR3 coding sequence is TGTGCCAGCAGTAAGACTAGCGGGGACACCGGGGAGCTGTTTTTT. Its protein is CASSKTSGDTGELFF.

This chain links TRBV20-1 with TRBJ1-1; 7 bases map to TRBD1. Germline CDR1 is DFQATT and CDR2 is SNEGSKA (reference sequence). This CDR3 spans 14 amino acids. Germline trimming cut 3 bases from V and 2 bases from J; bases unmatched to any gene: 6. CDR3 DNA: TGCAGTGCTAGGGGGGACAGCCCTAACACTGAAGCTTTCTTT. Its translation: CSARGDSPNTEAFF.

This clonotype was counted only a few times. The chain combines TRBV2 with TRBJ1-5; D is unresolved. The length of the CDR3 is 13 residues. The V end lost 7 bases, the J end lost 4 bases, and 11 bases lay between the germline ends. CDR1 is SNHLY and CDR2 is FYNNEI in the germline V gene. CDR3 residues: CASMARWNQPQHF. Written as DNA, the CDR3 is TGTGCCAGCATGGCCCGGTGGAATCAGCCCCAGCATTTT.

The chain combines TRBV6-4 with TRBJ2-3; TRBD1 aligns across 8 bases. The CDR3 totals 15 residues. V lost 3 bases to trimming and J lost 4 bases; unmatched junction nucleotides: 6. CDR1 and CDR2 (germline): MRHNA, SNTAGT. For the CDR3, the DNA is TGTGCCAGCAGTGAGACAGGGGAGAGCGCAGATACGCAGTATTTT. Its protein is CASSETGESADTQYF.

This clonotype was detected ten times or more. The chain recombines TRBV12-3 or TRBV12-4 with TRBJ2-7; D not certain. CDR3 length: 11 residues. V gave up 2 bases and J gave up 6 bases, with 5 bases separating them. CDR3 coding DNA: TGTGCCAGCAGTTTAACGGCCGAGCAGTACTTC. This gives the protein CASSLTAEQYF.

This clonotype was detected only a few times. This rearrangement joins TRBV27 to TRBJ2-3; 10 nucleotides align to TRBD2. This CDR3 has 16 amino acids. Germline loops: CDR1 MNHEY, CDR2 SMNVEV (reference sequence). The V and J ends lost 4 bases and 4 bases, in that order; junction bases with no gene match: 8. This CDR3 is CASSSISGRRSDTQYF. CDR3 bases: TGTGCCAGCAGTTCCATTAGCGGGAGGAGGTCAGATACGCAGTATTTT.

The chain uses TRBV20-1 and TRBJ2-4; D is possibly TRBD1 or TRBD2 (6 bases each). CDR1 DFQATT and CDR2 SNEGSKA come from the germline V gene (reference sequence). This CDR3 is 15 amino acids long. V shed 6 bases and J shed 0 bases, with 15 bases lying between them. The DNA for the CDR3 is TGCAGTGCAAGAACGGGGGCCCTAGCCAAAAACATTCAGTACTTC. Translation: CSARTGALAKNIQYF.

This clonotype has more than one count but fewer than ten. The CDR3 sequence: CASSPGTAPYEQYF. The CDR3 nucleotides read TGTGCCAGCAGTCCCGGGACAGCTCCCTACGAGCAGTACTTC. The genes are TRBV28 and TRBJ2-7; 7 bases match TRBD1. This CDR3 region has 14 residues. Per the germline V gene, CDR1 is MDHEN and CDR2 is SYDVKM. Trimming removed 5 bases from V and 2 bases from J; junction bases left unmatched: 6. Filled out from reference TRBV28 and TRBJ2-7, the complete variable domain reads DVKVTQSSRYLVKRTGEKVFLECVQDMDHENMFWYRQDPGLGLRLIYFSYDVKMKEKGDIPEGYSVSREKKERFSLILESASTNQTSMYLCASSPGTAPYEQYFGPGTRLTVT.

This clonotype was observed a handful of times. The chain links TRBV7-2 to TRBJ1-5, with D perhaps TRBD1 (5 bases). CDR1 is SGHTA and CDR2 is FQGNSA in the germline V gene. The CDR3 has 13 amino acids. V lost 1 base, J lost 9 bases, and 10 bases lay in between. This chain's CDR3 is CASSLGEGLPQHF. CDR3 DNA: TGTGCCAGCAGCTTAGGAGAGGGGCTGCCCCAGCATTTT.

This chain uses TRBV5-5 with TRBJ2-7; 14 nucleotides line up with TRBD2. The CDR3 contains 18 residues. The germline V gene encodes CDR1 SGHKS and CDR2 YYEKEE (reference sequence). V lost 3 bases and J lost 4; bases outside the gene matches: 12. CDR3 protein: CASSYPNLGLAGAYEQYF. DNA for the CDR3: TGTGCCAGCAGCTACCCGAACCTGGGACTAGCGGGGGCTTACGAGCAGTACTTC.

The chain recombines TRBV3-1 with TRBJ2-1; D may be TRBD2 (6 bases). V lost 1 base to trimming and J lost 2 bases, with 21 bases between them. This CDR3 comprises 19 residues. Germline-derived CDR1 and CDR2 are LGHDT and YNNKEL (reference sequence). In DNA form, the CDR3 reads TGTGCCAGCAGCCAAGCGAATCGGGACTCCTTATTCACCTACAATGAGCAGTTCTTC. Its translation: CASSQANRDSLFTYNEQFF.

The chain links TRBV9 to TRBJ2-1; D is ambiguous. Between the trimmed V and J ends, which lost 1 base and 7 bases, there was a span of 6 bases. The CDR3 spans 12 residues. Germline V gene lookup returns CDR1 SGDLS and CDR2 YYNGEE. CDR3 DNA sequence: TGTGCCAGCAGCGTATCCATAAATGAGCAGTTCTTC. Its translation is CASSVSINEQFF.

The chain employs TRBV10-1 and TRBJ2-7; D not resolved. This CDR3 has 14 amino acids. V dropped 0 bases and J dropped 5 bases, with 11 bases sitting between them. Germline CDR1 reads WNHNN; CDR2 reads SYGVQD (reference sequence). The CDR3 DNA reads TGCGCCAGCAGTGAGTCTGGCAACCCTAACGAGCAGTACTTC. Translating gives CASSESGNPNEQYF.

This clonotype was detected many times. Written as DNA, the CDR3 is TGTGCCACCAGCAGAGTACCGGGACTAGCGGGAGGGCCCTATGAGCAGTTCTTC. Protein product: CATSRVPGLAGGPYEQFF. The chain links TRBV15 to TRBJ2-1; TRBD2 matches 16 bases. Germline V CDR1 and CDR2: LNHNV, YYDKDF (reference sequence). With V trimmed by 1 base and J by 8 bases, 8 bases remained unmatched. The CDR3 covers 18 residues.

CDR3 sequence reads: CASSPMRGAAYGYTF. DNA of the CDR3: TGTGCCAGCAGCCCCATGAGGGGTGCGGCTTATGGCTACACCTTC. The chain couples TRBV7-2 to TRBJ1-2, with TRBD1 as a possible D gene (5 bases). Germline V gene lookup returns CDR1 SGHTA and CDR2 FQGNSA. CDR3 length: 15 amino acids. The germline V and J ends were trimmed by 5 bases and 5 bases, with 18 bases remaining between them.

This rearrangement joins TRBV9 to TRBJ1-3; D is undetermined. Germline V gene data show CDR1 as SGDLS and CDR2 as YYNGEE. Trimming stripped 6 bases from V and 7 bases from J, with 8 bases between. This CDR3 has 11 amino acids. CDR3 loop: CASMSGNTIYF. DNA for the CDR3: TGTGCCAGCATGTCGGGCAACACCATATATTTT.

The chain combines TRBV5-1 with TRBJ2-1; 12 nucleotides align to TRBD1. The CDR3 contains 16 residues. Trimming took 4 bases from V and 9 from J; bases not matched to a gene: 11. Germline V gene sequence: CDR1 SGHRS, CDR2 YFSETQ. The CDR3 sequence is CASSPRDRGRPSEQFF. The CDR3 region has the DNA TGCGCCAGCAGCCCCCGGGACAGGGGGCGACCTAGTGAGCAGTTCTTC.

The chain carries TRBV2 and TRBJ1-1; weak D call: TRBD1 (5 bases). V dropped 8 bases and J dropped 4 bases, with 8 bases sitting between them. CDR3 length: 11 residues. CDR1 SNHLY and CDR2 FYNNEI come from the germline V gene. The CDR3 coding sequence is TGTGCCAGCGATCAGGGCACTGAAGCTTTCTTT. This codes for CASDQGTEAFF.

This clonotype has just a few counts. The genes are TRBV7-2 and TRBJ2-7; 10 bases agree with TRBD1. Trimming cost V 5 bases and J 7 bases; bases outside gene matches: 8. Germline V lookup: CDR1 SGHTA, CDR2 FQGNSA. CDR3 length equals 14 residues. The CDR3 loop reads CASSSRQGAGEQYF. In DNA, the CDR3 is TGTGCCAGCAGCAGCCGACAGGGGGCTGGGGAGCAGTACTTC. Filled out from reference TRBV7-2 and TRBJ2-7, the complete variable domain reads GAGVSQSPSNKVTEKGKDVELRCDPISGHTALYWYRQSLGQGLEFLIYFQGNSAPDKSGLPSDRFSAERTGGSVSTLTIQRTQQEDSAVYLCASSSRQGAGEQYFGPGTRLTVT.

This clonotype was recorded many times. The chain joins TRBV7-8 to TRBJ2-7; TRBD1 might be the D (6 bases). CDR1 is SGHVS, CDR2 FQNEAQ, per germline. CDR3 length: 15 amino acids. Trimming removed 6 bases at V and 2 bases at J, with 17 bases between. The CDR3 DNA reads TGTGCCAGCAGACCAACCCGGGACAACGCCTACGAGCAGTACTTC. The encoded protein is CASRPTRDNAYEQYF.

To note about this clonotype: Mismatch with germline at one junction end may stem from a read error. The chain couples TRBV4-3 to TRBJ2-5; D might be TRBD1 (5 bases). CDR3 length equals 13 residues. Germline-derived CDR1 and CDR2 are LGHNA and YSLEER. Written as DNA, the CDR3 is TGCGCCAACAGCCAAGGTCCAAGGGGGACCCAGTACTTC. Its translation: CANSQGPRGTQYF.

This rearrangement joins TRBV5-1 to TRBJ2-5; tentatively, D is TRBD1 (6 bases). The length of the CDR3 is 16 residues. Trimming took off 4 bases at V and 4 bases at J, with 20 bases between the two ends. Looked up from germline, CDR1 is SGHRS and CDR2 is YFSETQ. The CDR3 is CASSPEVAGVGETQYF. CDR3 DNA sequence: TGCGCCAGCAGCCCGGAGGTCGCAGGGGTGGGAGAGACCCAGTACTTC.

This clonotype appeared a few times. V usage is TRBV2 and J usage is TRBJ1-1; no clear D gene. CDR1 and CDR2 (germline): SNHLY, FYNNEI. V was pared by 3 bases and J by 2 bases, with 4 bases between. This CDR3 contains 12 residues. The DNA for the CDR3 is TGTGCCAGCAGTGATCTCAACACTGAAGCTTTCTTT. Its translation is CASSDLNTEAFF.

This clonotype was counted a few times. This chain uses TRBV9 with TRBJ2-3; 12 bases are shared with TRBD1. The CDR3 is 16 residues long. CDR1 and CDR2 from the germline V gene are SGDLS and YYNGEE. V shed 0 bases, J shed 1 base, and the junction held 0 bases outside the gene matches. For the CDR3, the DNA is TGTGCCAGCAGCGTAGGGGACAGGGGGCGCACAGATACGCAGTATTTT. The encoded protein is CASSVGDRGRTDTQYF.